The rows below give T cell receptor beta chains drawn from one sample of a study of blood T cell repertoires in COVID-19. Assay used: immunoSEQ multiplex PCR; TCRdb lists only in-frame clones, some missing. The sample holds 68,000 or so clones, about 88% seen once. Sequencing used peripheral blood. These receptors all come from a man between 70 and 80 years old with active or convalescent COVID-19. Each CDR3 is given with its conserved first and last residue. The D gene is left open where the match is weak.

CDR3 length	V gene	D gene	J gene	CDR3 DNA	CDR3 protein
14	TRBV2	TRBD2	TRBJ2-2	TGTGCCAGCACCGCGGGGGGAAGGACCGGGGAGCTGTTTTTT	CASTAGGRTGELFF
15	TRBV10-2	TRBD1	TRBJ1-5	TGCGCCAGCAGAGGGGGACAGGGGGCATTTCAGCCCCAGCATTTT	CASRGGQGAFQPQHF
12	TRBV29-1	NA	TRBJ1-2	TGCAGCGTTGGGACGGGGGTTGCTGGCTACACCTTC	CSVGTGVAGYTF
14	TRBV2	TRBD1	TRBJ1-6	TGTGCCAGCAATTCCGGGACAGCCAATTCACCCCTCCACTTT	CASNSGTANSPLHF
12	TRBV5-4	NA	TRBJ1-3	TGTGCCAGCAGCTTACTAGGAAACACCATATATTTT	CASSLLGNTIYF
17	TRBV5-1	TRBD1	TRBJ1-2	TGCGCCAGCAGCCTGACCGGGACAGGTCTCTTAAGGGGTGGCTACACCTTC	CASSLTGTGLLRGGYTF
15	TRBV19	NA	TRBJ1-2	TGTGCCAGTAGTATAGGAGGCGGGGCCGGGGATGGCTACACCTTC	CASSIGGGAGDGYTF
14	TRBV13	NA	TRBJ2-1	TGTGCCAGCAGCTTGAAGGGGTGGGTGGATGAGCAGTTCTTC	CASSLKGWVDEQFF
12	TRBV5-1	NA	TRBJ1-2	TGCGCCAGCAGAGGCCCTCAGGCCGGCTACACCTTC	CASRGPQAGYTF
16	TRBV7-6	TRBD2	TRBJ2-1	TGTGCCAGCAGCTTAGTATCTAGCGGGAGTTACAATGAGCAGTTCTTC	CASSLVSSGSYNEQFF
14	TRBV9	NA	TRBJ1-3	TGTGCCAGCAGCGTAGCGGGACTCCGAAACACCATATATTTT	CASSVAGLRNTIYF
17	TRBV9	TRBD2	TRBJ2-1	TGTGCCAGCAGCGTAGACCTAGCGGGGGGCTTATACAATGAGCAGTTCTTC	CASSVDLAGGLYNEQFF
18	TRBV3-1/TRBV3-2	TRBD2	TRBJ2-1	TGTGCCAGCAGCCAAGAGGGACTAGCGGGAGGCGGAACCAATGAGCAGTTCTTC	CASSQEGLAGGGTNEQFF
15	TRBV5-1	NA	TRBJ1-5	TGCGCCAGCAGCTTGGAGGGCAGGGGAATCGAGCCCCAGCATTTT	CASSLEGRGIEPQHF
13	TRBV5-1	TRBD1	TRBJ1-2	TGCGCCAGCAGTTTGGACAGGGACTATGGCTACACCTTC	CASSLDRDYGYTF
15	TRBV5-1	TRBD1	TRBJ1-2	TGCGCCAGCAGCTTGGCCGGTGGCAGGGGGTCTGGCTACACCTTC	CASSLAGGRGSGYTF
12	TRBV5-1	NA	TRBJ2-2	TGCGCCAGCAGCTGGGGGGAAGGGCAGCTGTTTTTT	CASSWGEGQLFF
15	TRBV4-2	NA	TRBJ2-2	TGTGCCAGCAGCCAAGATAACAGCAACACCGGGGAGCTGTTTTTT	CASSQDNSNTGELFF